The sequence of this T cell receptor (beta chain) was determined in a study of identical twins. The study's findings and limits: Among monozygotic twins, out-of-frame TCR alpha sharing exceeded what models predicted. Abundant cord blood beta clonotypes carried fewer insertions; memory repertoires showed none. Sequences that were out-of-frame, alpha and twin-shared displayed an excess of low generation probability.

Template switching added a universal primer site, and cDNA bore unique molecular identifiers. Each CDR3 protein gets one entry after TCRdb re-called the 5' RACE reads with MiXCR. The sample has 260,000 or so distinct CDR3 sequences, approximately 7.8% seen once. The V segment lost 4 bases and the J segment 2 bases; nucleotides outside the gene matches: 9. This CDR3 contains 18 residues. Germline V gene lookup returns CDR1 LGHNT and CDR2 FRNRAP. The table lists this clonotype with many counts. No antigen is known for it. This same sample was also part of a study on yellow fever vaccine responses in identical twins.

Sequenced material: CD8+ T cells sorted from blood. J is TRBJ2-1 and V is TRBV12-5; TRBD2 aligns across 12 bases. The sequence was obtained from a woman younger than 35 in good health. CDR3 in DNA: TGTGCTAGTGGTTCCAAGACTAGCGGGAGCGAGCCCTACAATGAGCAGTTCTTC. Translation gives CASGSKTSGSEPYNEQFF.